These 27 T cell receptor beta chains share one sample of origin, sequenced in a study of CD8 T cells in ankylosing spondylitis. TCRdb re-called the 5' RACE reads with MiXCR, one entry per CDR3 protein. Here the sample spans roughly 230,000 distinct CDR3 sequences, more than 15% being singletons. The sample consisted of blood, either unsorted or a sorted T cell fraction (not recorded which). The receptors here all came from a male donor with ankylosing spondylitis or in good health (not recorded which).

This clonotype occurred a few times. The gene calls are TRBV6-5 and TRBJ1-1; 8 bases are shared with TRBD1. Losses at the gene ends were 0 bases for V and 0 bases for J; bases not matched to a gene: 0. From germline, CDR1 is MNHEY and CDR2 SVGAGI. The CDR3 loop spans 15 amino acids. The CDR3 here is CASSYSTGVNTEAFF. CDR3 in DNA: TGTGCCAGCAGTTACTCGACAGGGGTGAACACTGAAGCTTTCTTT.

This clonotype occurred a few times. The chain couples TRBV10-3 to TRBJ2-1; D not certain. CDR1 is ENHRY and CDR2 is SYGVKD in the germline V gene. The CDR3 runs to 13 residues. V gave up 6 bases and J gave up 1 base, with 7 bases separating them. The CDR3 DNA reads TGTGCCATCAGCCTAGATTCCTACAATGAGCAGTTCTTC. It is translated as CAISLDSYNEQFF.

The sample holds a few counts of this clonotype. The rearrangement joins TRBV12-3 or TRBV12-4 to TRBJ2-6; 10 bases map to TRBD2. The CDR3 loop spans 17 amino acids. J gave up 6 bases and V 4 bases, and 9 bases lay outside the gene matches. CDR3 sequence reads: CASSSPASGRLANVLTF. In DNA, the CDR3 is TGTGCCAGCAGTTCCCCGGCTAGCGGGAGACTGGCCAACGTCCTGACTTTC.

In this sample, this clonotype turned up many times. V is TRBV5-1 and J is TRBJ2-7, with D possibly TRBD1 on 6 matching bases. Trimming took 0 bases from V and 2 from J, leaving 12 bases between them. Germline-derived CDR1 and CDR2 are SGHRS and YFSETQ. The CDR3 has 15 residues. This chain's CDR3 is CASSLADGTTYEQYF. CDR3 sequence (DNA): TGCGCCAGCAGCTTGGCCGACGGGACAACCTACGAGCAGTACTTC.

The chain combines TRBV4-1 with TRBJ2-1, with 10 positions matching TRBD2. The CDR3 consists of 16 residues. Germline V gene lookup returns CDR1 MGHRA and CDR2 YSYEKL. V dropped 1 base and J dropped 4; count of bases not matched to a gene: 4. The CDR3 is CASSQVIAGGYNEQFF. Here the CDR3 DNA reads TGCGCCAGCAGCCAAGTAATAGCGGGAGGTTACAATGAGCAGTTCTTC.

This clonotype was detected many times. This chain joins TRBV4-3 and TRBJ2-7; TRBD2 might be the D (5 bases). From germline, CDR1 is LGHNA and CDR2 YSLEER. The V end was cut by 0 bases, the J end by 1 base, with 10 bases between. CDR3 length: 15 residues. The CDR3 coding sequence is TGCGCCAGCAGCCAAGATGGGGAGATGTCCTACGAGCAGTACTTC. Its translation is CASSQDGEMSYEQYF.

This clonotype was detected many times. The chain is built from TRBV7-6 and TRBJ2-5; D possibly corresponds to TRBD2 (6 bases). The CDR3 runs to 16 residues. With 5 bases removed from V and 2 bases from J, the gap between germline ends came to 18 bases. Germline values: CDR1 SGHVS, CDR2 FNYEAQ. CDR3 nucleotides: TGTGCCAGCAGCCCCAGACTAGGGCGTACACAAGAGACCCAGTACTTC. Amino acid sequence: CASSPRLGRTQETQYF.

The table lists this clonotype with many counts. This chain connects TRBV15 to TRBJ1-1; 8 bases map to TRBD1. V dropped 3 bases and J dropped 6; count of bases not matched to a gene: 6. The CDR3 has 14 residues. Germline V gene lookup returns CDR1 LNHNV and CDR2 YYDKDF (reference sequence). The CDR3 coding sequence is TGTGCCACCAGCAGGGACAGGGAGGCTGCTGAAGCTTTCTTT. It encodes CATSRDREAAEAFF.

Only a few counts were recorded for this clonotype. This chain connects TRBV4-1 to TRBJ2-7; D remains unclear. The germline V and J ends were trimmed by 4 bases and 4 bases, with 14 bases remaining between them. Germline values: CDR1 MGHRA, CDR2 YSYEKL. The CDR3 length is 14 residues. Here the CDR3 DNA reads TGCGCCAGCAGCCCCAGCGCAACATATTACGAGCAGTACTTC. This sequence encodes CASSPSATYYEQYF.

The chain is built from TRBV6-5 and TRBJ2-4, with 8 bases that match TRBD2. The junction had 17 bases not matched to a gene; V was cut back by 3 bases and J by 7 bases. Germline CDR1 reads MNHEY; CDR2 reads SVGAGI. The length of the CDR3 is 18 residues. In nucleotides, the CDR3 is TGTGCCAGCAGTTATACTCGTTACGTAACGGGGGGGAGGAACATTCAGTACTTC. Residues: CASSYTRYVTGGRNIQYF.

In its sample, this clonotype was seen a few times. The V gene is TRBV7-8, the J gene TRBJ2-1, with TRBD2 identical over 10 bases. This CDR3 has 14 residues. Trimming at V came to 5 bases and at J to 7 bases, leaving 5 bases not matched to a gene. CDR1 and CDR2 (germline): SGHVS, FQNEAQ. This CDR3 reads CASSPGLAENEQFF. CDR3 coding DNA: TGTGCCAGCAGCCCCGGACTAGCGGAGAATGAGCAGTTCTTC.

This clonotype was seen a handful of times. The chain carries TRBV18 and TRBJ2-5; D is unclear. Germline V gives CDR1 KGHSH, CDR2 LQKENI. V gave up 3 bases and J gave up 2 bases, with 10 bases separating them. The CDR3 has 14 amino acids. The DNA for the CDR3 is TGTGCCAGCTCACCCCTGGCAGATCAAGAGACCCAGTACTTC. Amino acids: CASSPLADQETQYF.

Many counts were recorded for this clonotype. The CDR3 region has the DNA TGCGCCAGCAGCCAAGATCGCAGCTCTAACTATGGCTACACCTTC. Translating gives CASSQDRSSNYGYTF. The rearrangement links TRBV4-3 to TRBJ1-2; D gene ambiguous. The CDR3 runs 15 residues. In germline, CDR1 is LGHNA, CDR2 YSLEER. V lost 0 bases and J 0 bases, leaving 8 bases between the germline ends.

In this sample, this clonotype turned up many times. The chain recombines TRBV7-2 with TRBJ2-3; D perhaps matches TRBD2 (5 bases). CDR1 SGHTA and CDR2 FQGNSA come from the germline V gene. V lost 5 bases, J lost 2 bases, and 14 bases lay in between. The CDR3 is made up of 15 amino acids. The CDR3: CASSRTLAVTDTQYF. CDR3 DNA sequence: TGTGCCAGCAGCCGAACGCTAGCAGTCACAGATACGCAGTATTTT. The variable domain in full, with the rest retrieved from reference TRBV7-2 and TRBJ2-3, is GAGVSQSPSNKVTEKGKDVELRCDPISGHTALYWYRQSLGQGLEFLIYFQGNSAPDKSGLPSDRFSAERTGGSVSTLTIQRTQQEDSAVYLCASSRTLAVTDTQYFGPGTRLTVL.

This clonotype was recorded only once. The chain uses TRBV7-8 and TRBJ2-7; no firm D call. V lost 3 bases to trimming and J lost 12 bases, with 18 bases between them. Germline CDR1 reads SGHVS; CDR2 reads FQNEAQ. CDR3 length: 13 residues. CDR3 in DNA: TGTGCCAGCAGCTTTGAACAGACGTCTCAGGCGTACTTC. Translated, it gives CASSFEQTSQAYF.

The chain has TRBV29-1 and TRBJ2-7; maybe TRBD2 (6 bases). Trimming took 3 bases from V and 0 from J, leaving 12 bases between them. Germline assignment: CDR1 SQVTM and CDR2 ANQGSEA. The CDR3 spans 14 residues. CDR3 nucleotides: TGCAGCGTTGAGGGAGGTGAAAGCTCCTACGAGCAGTACTTC. It codes for CSVEGGESSYEQYF.

This clonotype was seen many times. The chain has TRBV27 and TRBJ1-3; D remains ambiguous. This CDR3 has 16 residues. Deletions cut 2 bases from V and 0 bases from J, with 11 bases between. Looked up from germline, CDR1 is MNHEY and CDR2 is SMNVEV (reference sequence). The CDR3 DNA reads TGTGCCAGCAGTTTAATGGGTCCTATCTCTGGAAACACCATATATTTT. It encodes CASSLMGPISGNTIYF.

The chain joins TRBV5-5 to TRBJ2-7; D not resolved. Per the germline V gene, CDR1 is SGHKS and CDR2 is YYEKEE (reference sequence). The CDR3 runs 14 residues. V was shortened by 5 bases and J by 0 bases, with 12 bases between the two germline ends. The CDR3 DNA follows: TGTGCCAGCAGTCCTGGCAGGAGCTCCTACGAGCAGTACTTC. It yields the protein CASSPGRSSYEQYF.

The gene calls are TRBV4-3 and TRBJ2-3, with D maybe TRBD2 (6 bases). The ends were cut back, 3 bases at V and 4 bases at J, with 20 bases in the middle. The germline V gene encodes CDR1 LGHNA and CDR2 YSLEER. The CDR3 totals 17 residues. Written as DNA, the CDR3 is TGCGCCAGCAGCCAGGGAGCCTGGAGGGAACTCTCAGATACGCAGTATTTT. Its protein product is CASSQGAWRELSDTQYF.

V gene TRBV10-3 combines with J gene TRBJ2-1, with TRBD2 identical over 7 bases. The J segment lost 9 bases and the V segment lost 8 bases, leaving 13 bases of the junction unmatched. Germline lookup yields CDR1 ENHRY and CDR2 SYGVKD. The CDR3 totals 14 residues. The CDR3 is CAIWAGLEYTEQFF. Here the CDR3 DNA reads TGTGCCATCTGGGCTGGACTAGAATATACTGAGCAGTTCTTC.

The chain uses TRBV12-3 or TRBV12-4 and TRBJ1-5; D is possibly TRBD1 (5 bases). The V gene lost 3 bases and the J gene lost 0 bases, with 9 bases spanning the gap. CDR3 length: 15 amino acids. The CDR3 here is CASSLGGASNQPQHF. CDR3 nucleotide sequence: TGTGCCAGCAGTTTGGGTGGGGCTAGCAATCAGCCCCAGCATTTT.

V gene TRBV12-3 or TRBV12-4 combines with J gene TRBJ2-1; 11 bases map to TRBD2. With 5 bases clipped from V and 0 bases from J, the junction kept 12 bases outside the gene matches. This CDR3 contains 19 residues. The CDR3 coding sequence is TGTGCCAGCAGTGCCAGAGGGCTAGCGGGGGGCAGCTCCTACAATGAGCAGTTCTTC. This codes for CASSARGLAGGSSYNEQFF.

The gene calls are TRBV6-2 or TRBV6-3 and TRBJ2-7, with 10 bases that match TRBD1. Germline loops: CDR1 MNHEY, CDR2 SVGEGT. V lost 4 bases, J lost 2 bases, and 17 bases stayed unmatched. The length of the CDR3 is 19 residues. CDR3 sequence reads: CASSLDGTGVHQGTYEQYF. The DNA of the CDR3 is TGTGCCAGCAGTTTGGACGGGACAGGGGTTCATCAGGGTACCTACGAGCAGTACTTC.

The J gene is TRBJ2-7, the V gene TRBV12-3 or TRBV12-4; unclear D gene. The CDR3 has 13 amino acids. Trimming pared 5 bases from V and 5 bases from J, leaving 13 bases between. The CDR3 region has the DNA TGTGCCAGCAGTCCTATAGCCCGAGACGAGCAGTACTTC. This sequence encodes CASSPIARDEQYF.

CDR3 sequence reads: CASNMITGGEQYF. Here the CDR3 DNA reads TGTGCCAGCAATATGATTACGGGGGGTGAGCAGTACTTC. The chain combines TRBV25-1 with TRBJ2-7, with TRBD2 matching over 7 bases. Germline CDR1 is MGHDK and CDR2 is SYGVNS. The ends lost 7 bases at V and 7 bases at J; junction bases unmatched: 10. The CDR3 totals 13 residues.

This clonotype was recorded a few times. This sequence joins TRBV3-1 and TRBJ2-1; D is uncertain. CDR1 is LGHDT and CDR2 is YNNKEL in the germline V gene (reference sequence). This CDR3 contains 14 residues. The germline V and J ends were trimmed by 6 bases and 10 bases, with 19 bases remaining between them. The CDR3 loop is CASSLLADPWEQFF. In DNA form, the CDR3 reads TGTGCCAGCAGTCTTCTGGCCGATCCGTGGGAGCAGTTCTTC.

This rearrangement joins TRBV6-6 to TRBJ2-7; D possibly corresponds to TRBD1 (6 bases). V was shortened by 7 bases and J by 0 bases, with 10 bases between the two germline ends. CDR1 is MNHNY and CDR2 is SVGAGI in the germline V gene (reference sequence). This CDR3 comprises 13 residues. The DNA of the CDR3 is TGTGCCAGCAAAGACAGGACCTCCTACGAGCAGTACTTC. It encodes CASKDRTSYEQYF.